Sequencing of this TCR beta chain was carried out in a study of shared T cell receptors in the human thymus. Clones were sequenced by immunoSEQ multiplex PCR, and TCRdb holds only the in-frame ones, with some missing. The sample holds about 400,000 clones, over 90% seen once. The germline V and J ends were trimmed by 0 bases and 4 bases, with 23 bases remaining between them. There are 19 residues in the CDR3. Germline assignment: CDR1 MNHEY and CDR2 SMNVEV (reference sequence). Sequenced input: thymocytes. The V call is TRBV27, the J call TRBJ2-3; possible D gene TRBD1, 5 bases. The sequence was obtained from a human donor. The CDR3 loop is CASSLSRPTDSPPPDTQYF. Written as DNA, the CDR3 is TGTGCCAGCAGTTTATCGCGCCCGACAGACAGTCCCCCCCCAGATACGCAGTATTTT.